A single sample is the source of the 26 T cell receptor beta chains below, sequenced in a study of T cell responses to AZD1222 COVID-19 vaccine. The data were produced by immunoSEQ multiplex PCR, yet TCRdb's version contains in-frame clones alone and is incomplete. Of about 160,000 clones listed, 85% to 90% were seen once; the top ten hold approximately 4.5%. This sample comprised peripheral blood, obtained 28 days after the second AZD1222 dose. The receptor set was obtained from an adult who received the AZD1222 COVID-19 vaccine.

The chain couples TRBV7-2 to TRBJ1-2; possible D gene TRBD1, 6 bases. This CDR3 has 13 amino acids. Trimming took off 1 base at V and 7 bases at J, with 10 bases between the two ends. The germline CDR1 and CDR2 sequences are SGHTA and FQGNSA. CDR3 nucleotides: TGTGCCAGCAGCTTAGAACAGGGCCCTGGCTACACCTTC. This translates into CASSLEQGPGYTF.

The chain uses TRBV6-4 and TRBJ2-1; 10 nucleotides match TRBD2. Unmatched junction bases numbered 11, after V lost 6 bases and J lost 9 bases. Germline V gene sequence: CDR1 MRHNA, CDR2 SNTAGT. This CDR3 spans 15 amino acids. In DNA form, the CDR3 reads TGTGCCAGCAGCACAAGCGGGGGGGCCGTTGTTGAGCAGTTCTTC. Translating gives CASSTSGGAVVEQFF.

V usage is TRBV9 and J usage is TRBJ1-2; 9 bases fit TRBD1. The CDR3 covers 14 residues. V lost 4 bases, J lost 8 bases, and 9 bases stayed unmatched. Germline V lookup: CDR1 SGDLS, CDR2 YYNGEE. This CDR3 reads CASSPRTGAVGYTF. The CDR3 coding sequence is TGTGCCAGCAGCCCCCGGACAGGGGCGGTAGGCTACACCTTC.

The rearrangement uses TRBV4-1 and TRBJ2-1, with 10 bases aligning to TRBD2. There are 13 residues in the CDR3. Germline CDR1 and CDR2: MGHRA and YSYEKL. J gave up 12 bases and V 3 bases, and 5 bases lay outside the gene matches. This chain's CDR3 is CASSHARLAGQFF. CDR3 nucleotides: TGCGCCAGCAGCCATGCAAGACTAGCGGGGCAGTTCTTC.

As concerns this clone: The identical CDR3 is also encoded by other nucleotide sequences in the sample. V gene TRBV5-4 combines with J gene TRBJ2-7, with D possibly TRBD2 on 5 matching bases. The CDR3 consists of 13 residues. V gave up 0 bases and J gave up 7 bases, with 11 bases separating them. Looked up from germline, CDR1 is SGHNT and CDR2 is YYREEE (reference sequence). The CDR3 loop reads CASSLDWGDEQYF. CDR3 coding DNA: TGTGCCAGCAGCTTGGATTGGGGAGATGAGCAGTACTTC.

The rearrangement joins TRBV18 to TRBJ2-7; D is perhaps TRBD1 (6 bases). This CDR3 has 15 amino acids. V was cut by 1 base and J by 1 base, with 11 bases left in between. Germline lookup yields CDR1 KGHSH and CDR2 LQKENI. CDR3 coding DNA: TGTGCCAGCTCACCACGGGACACCTTATCCTACGAGCAGTACTTC. Protein product: CASSPRDTLSYEQYF.

The J gene is TRBJ1-2, the V gene TRBV11-2; the match to TRBD1 covers 8 bases. Germline CDR1 reads SGHAT; CDR2 reads FQNNGV. This CDR3 comprises 15 residues. V lost 1 base and J lost 8; bases outside the gene matches: 9. CDR3 DNA sequence: TGTGCCAGCAGCTTAGGGACAGGGAGTTTCTACGGCTACACCTTC. Encoded protein: CASSLGTGSFYGYTF. Combining the CDR3 with reference TRBV11-2 and TRBJ1-2 gives the whole variable domain EAGVAQSPRYKIIEKRQSVAFWCNPISGHATLYWYQQILGQGPKLLIQFQNNGVVDDSQLPKDRFSAERLKGVDSTLKIQPAKLEDSAVYLCASSLGTGSFYGYTFGSGTRLTVV.

This chain connects TRBV10-3 to TRBJ2-2, with D tentatively TRBD1 (6 bases). The ends were cut back, 8 bases at V and 5 bases at J, with 24 bases in the middle. The CDR3 is 17 residues long. Germline V gives CDR1 ENHRY, CDR2 SYGVKD. The CDR3: CAIGNGLSGHLTGELFF. The CDR3 DNA sequence: TGTGCCATCGGAAATGGACTTTCGGGACATCTAACCGGGGAGCTGTTTTTT.

J is TRBJ2-7 and V is TRBV6-5; 7 bases agree with TRBD2. CDR3 length: 14 amino acids. Germline CDR1 MNHEY, CDR2 SVGAGI. After removal of 5 bases from V and 6 bases from J, the junction contained 10 bases not matched to a gene. The CDR3 sequence: CASSKIAGDSEQYF. In DNA form, the CDR3 reads TGTGCCAGCAGTAAGATAGCGGGTGATAGCGAGCAGTACTTC.

The V call is TRBV7-9, the J call TRBJ1-5; D is uncertain. V was clipped by 7 bases and J by 5 bases, with 9 bases between them. Germline CDR1 SEHNR, CDR2 FQNEAQ (reference sequence). The CDR3 totals 12 residues. CDR3 region: CASTPGDQPQHF. Here the CDR3 DNA reads TGTGCCAGCACCCCAGGAGATCAGCCCCAGCATTTT.

The chain has TRBV15 and TRBJ2-5; 9 bases align to TRBD2. Looked up from germline, CDR1 is LNHNV and CDR2 is YYDKDF (reference sequence). Trimming cost V 3 bases and J 5 bases; bases outside gene matches: 7. This CDR3 has 15 amino acids. CDR3 residues: CATSRASGAAETQYF. The CDR3 DNA reads as TGTGCCACCAGCAGGGCTAGCGGGGCCGCCGAGACCCAGTACTTC. The full variable domain, with the rest looked up from reference TRBV15 and TRBJ2-5, is DAMVIQNPRYQVTQFGKPVTLSCSQTLNHNVMYWYQQKSSQAPKLLFHYYDKDFNNEADTPDNFQSRRPNTSFCFLDIRSPGLGDTAMYLCATSRASGAAETQYFGPGTRLLVL.

The J gene is TRBJ1-2, the V gene TRBV18; TRBD1 agrees at 7 bases. This CDR3 contains 14 residues. With V trimmed by 2 bases and J by 7 bases, 7 bases remained unmatched. CDR1 KGHSH and CDR2 LQKENI come from the germline V gene. The CDR3 DNA reads TGTGCCAGCTCACCAGGACAGGCGGCTGGTGGCTACACCTTC. Protein sequence: CASSPGQAAGGYTF.

This sequence joins TRBV27 and TRBJ2-4, with TRBD1 as a possible D gene (5 bases). CDR1 MNHEY and CDR2 SMNVEV come from the germline V gene (reference sequence). Trimming stripped 6 bases from V and 6 bases from J, with 12 bases between. This CDR3 is built from 13 residues. The CDR3 nucleotides are TGTGCCAGCAGCGACAGAGACCTAAACATTCAGTACTTC. This sequence encodes CASSDRDLNIQYF.

The chain joins TRBV5-1 to TRBJ1-2; D is unresolved. The V gene lost 2 bases and the J gene lost 0 bases, with 26 bases spanning the gap. The CDR3 is 20 residues long. In germline, CDR1 is SGHRS, CDR2 YFSETQ. In DNA form, the CDR3 reads TGCGCCAGCAGCTTTTGGCCTGAGACGGTTCTCCTTCAAACTAACTATGGCTACACCTTC. Translation: CASSFWPETVLLQTNYGYTF.

The rearrangement links TRBV7-8 to TRBJ2-5; 7 bases fit TRBD1. This CDR3 comprises 18 residues. V shed 5 bases, J shed 2 bases, and the junction held 17 bases outside the gene matches. CDR1 and CDR2 from the germline V gene are SGHVS and FQNEAQ. DNA for the CDR3: TGTGCCAGCAGCCCCCCCCTCGGCCTTCCGGGACAGCAAGAGACCCAGTACTTC. Translated: CASSPPLGLPGQQETQYF. Full variable domain (missing parts from reference TRBV7-8 and TRBJ2-5): GAGVSQSPRYKVAKRGQDVALRCDPISGHVSLFWYQQALGQGPEFLTYFQNEAQLDKSGLPSDRFFAERPEGSVSTLKIQRTQQEDSAVYLCASSPPLGLPGQQETQYFGPGTRLLVL.

This chain links TRBV18 with TRBJ1-6, with D unresolved. V was pared by 2 bases and J by 8 bases, with 10 bases between. The germline V gene encodes CDR1 KGHSH and CDR2 LQKENI. CDR3 size: 14 residues. The CDR3, as DNA: TGTGCCAGCTCACCAAGAAGACCTGATTCACCCCTCCACTTT. Translation: CASSPRRPDSPLHF.

The chain couples TRBV30 to TRBJ2-3; D may be TRBD2 (7 bases). Germline V gene lookup returns CDR1 GTSNPN and CDR2 SVGIG (reference sequence). The CDR3 sequence is 13 residues long. The V and J ends lost 3 bases and 2 bases respectively, with 9 bases between them. CDR3 in DNA: TGTGCCTGGAGCGGGGGGCCCACAGATACGCAGTATTTT. Translation: CAWSGGPTDTQYF. Drawing the rest from reference TRBV30 and TRBJ2-3, the complete variable domain is SQTIHQWPATLVQPVGSPLSLECTVEGTSNPNLYWYRQAAGRGLQLLFYSVGIGQISSEVPQNLSASRPQDRQFILSSKKLLLSDSGFYLCAWSGGPTDTQYFGPGTRLTVL.

This chain joins TRBV5-6 and TRBJ1-2; D unclear. CDR3 length equals 15 residues. Germline assignment: CDR1 SGHDT and CDR2 YYEEEE. V was shortened by 3 bases and J by 6 bases, with 18 bases between the two germline ends. CDR3 DNA: TGTGCCAGCAGCTCGGAGGTGTGGGCTGGCCATGGCTACACCTTC. It encodes CASSSEVWAGHGYTF. Full variable domain (rest looked up from reference TRBV5-6 and TRBJ1-2): DAGVTQSPTHLIKTRGQQVTLRCSPKSGHDTVSWYQQALGQGPQFIFQYYEEEERQRGNFPDRFSGHQFPNYSSELNVNALLLGDSALYLCASSSEVWAGHGYTFGSGTRLTVV.

The rearrangement joins TRBV12-3 or TRBV12-4 to TRBJ1-5; no firm D call. Trimming left V 7 bases short and J 3 bases short, with 10 bases between. The CDR3 covers 13 residues. Here the CDR3 DNA reads TGTGCCAGCACCGGGTCCCACAATCAGCCCCAGCATTTT. Its protein product is CASTGSHNQPQHF.

This clone has a handful of counts. The chain recombines TRBV10-3 with TRBJ2-3; 10 bases map to TRBD2. CDR3 size: 16 residues. Germline-derived CDR1 and CDR2 are ENHRY and SYGVKD. V trimming: 11 bases; J trimming: 0 bases; junction bases outside the gene matches: 11. Here the CDR3 DNA reads TGTGCCGCAGACGCTAGCGGGGGCCCTAGCACAGATACGCAGTATTTT. Amino acid sequence: CAADASGGPSTDTQYF.

The chain links TRBV3-1 (or the pseudogene TRBV3-2) to TRBJ2-7, with D perhaps given as TRBD1 or TRBD2 (5 bases each). The CDR3 totals 15 residues. Germline assignment: CDR1 LGHDT and CDR2 YNNKEL (reference sequence). Trimming stripped 1 base from V and 2 bases from J, with 12 bases between. CDR3 amino acids: CASSQGGLRTYEQYF. CDR3 coding DNA: TGTGCCAGCAGCCAAGGGGGGTTGCGGACCTACGAGCAGTACTTC.

This chain uses TRBV30 with TRBJ1-6; the D is unclear. The CDR3 runs 15 residues. The germline CDR1 and CDR2 sequences are GTSNPN and SVGIG (reference sequence). With 1 base removed from V and 0 bases from J, the gap between germline ends came to 7 bases. CDR3 amino acids: CAWSGLSSYNSPLHF. The DNA for the CDR3 is TGTGCCTGGAGTGGCCTAAGCTCCTATAATTCACCCCTCCACTTT.

The chain carries TRBV3-1 (or the pseudogene TRBV3-2) and TRBJ2-5; perhaps TRBD1 as D (6 bases). The CDR3 runs 13 residues. V was shortened by 8 bases and J by 7 bases, with 17 bases between the two germline ends. The germline gives CDR1 LGHDT, CDR2 YNNKEL (reference sequence). DNA of the CDR3: TGTGCCAGCTCCCCCAGGGGTGCCGGGACCCAGTACTTC. Translation gives CASSPRGAGTQYF.

This sequence joins TRBV18 and TRBJ1-1; maybe TRBD1 (5 bases). V was clipped by 5 bases and J by 0 bases, with 10 bases between them. Germline V CDR1 and CDR2: KGHSH, LQKENI. The CDR3 consists of 14 residues. The CDR3 DNA is TGTGCCAGCTCAGCGACAGACATGAACACTGAAGCTTTCTTT. It is translated as CASSATDMNTEAFF.

This clone was seen a handful of times. This chain connects TRBV19 to TRBJ1-1; D is undetermined. With 3 bases removed from V and 8 bases from J, the gap between germline ends came to 16 bases. The CDR3 consists of 14 residues. Germline-derived CDR1 and CDR2 are LNHDA and SQIVND (reference sequence). In DNA form, the CDR3 reads TGTGCCAGTAGTATGAACGTCCCAGTCCCCGAAGCTTTCTTT. Its translation is CASSMNVPVPEAFF.

V is TRBV5-1 and J is TRBJ2-7; no firm D call. CDR1 and CDR2 from the germline V gene are SGHRS and YFSETQ. V lost 4 bases, J lost 6 bases, and 17 bases lay in between. This CDR3 comprises 14 residues. CDR3 amino acids: CASSPGLESPEQYF. The CDR3 region has the DNA TGCGCCAGCAGCCCCGGTCTAGAAAGTCCCGAGCAGTACTTC.